The rows below give T cell receptor beta chains drawn from one sample of a study of blood T cell repertoires in COVID-19. TCRdb's table, derived via immunoSEQ multiplex PCR, lists solely in-frame clones and lacks some. The sample lists 90,000 to 100,000 clones, roughly 86% occurring once. Sequenced sample: peripheral blood. These receptors were collected from a man aged 50 or older with acute or convalescent COVID-19. The CDR3 runs from the conserved cysteine through the conserved F or W. The order of the fields is clone size, D gene, V gene, J gene, CDR3 DNA, CDR3 protein. D genes are given only for firm matches. Clone size is given for some rows only: seen once, a few or many times, or a class if the clone is expanded.

NA,TRBD1,TRBV10-1,TRBJ1-1,TGCGCCAGCAGTCAGGGGGCGGCGGACACTGAAGCTTTCTTT,CASSQGAADTEAFF
NA,NA,TRBV5-4,TRBJ2-7,TGTGCCAGCAGACCAGCGGGTATTGCCTACGAGCAGTACTTC,CASRPAGIAYEQYF
NA,NA,TRBV7-8,TRBJ2-1,TGTGCCAGCAGCTTAGTTTTTGCGGCCTCCTACAATGAGCAGTTCTTC,CASSLVFAASYNEQFF
NA,TRBD1,TRBV5-6,TRBJ1-1,TGTGCCAGCAGCTTGACAGGGGGCTCTGAAGCTTTCTTT,CASSLTGGSEAFF
NA,TRBD1,TRBV18,TRBJ2-7,TGTGCCAGCTCACGTTCCGGGACAGGGGGTCGCGAGCAGTACTTC,CASSRSGTGGREQYF
NA,TRBD2,TRBV9,TRBJ2-3,TGTGCCAGCAGCGACCGCGGGAGCGGAGCAGATACGCAGTATTTT,CASSDRGSGADTQYF
NA,NA,TRBV25-1,TRBJ2-1,TGTGCCAGCAGTGACTCGACTAGTATGGGTTCGCAGTTCTTC,CASSDSTSMGSQFF
NA,TRBD1,TRBV27,TRBJ1-1,TGTGCCAGCAGTTACAGGGGACTGAACACTGAAGCTTTCTTT,CASSYRGLNTEAFF
once,TRBD2,TRBV19,TRBJ2-3,TGTGCCAGTAGTGTGACTGGGGGGGAAGATACGCAGTATTTT,CASSVTGGEDTQYF
NA,TRBD2,TRBV30,TRBJ2-1,TGTGCCTGGAGTGCCCCTTTGACTAGCGGCTACAATGAGCAGTTCTTC,CAWSAPLTSGYNEQFF
NA,TRBD1,TRBV3-1/TRBV3-2,TRBJ2-2,TGTGCCAGCAGCCAAGAGGGACAGGGCCCCGGGGAGCTGTTTTTT,CASSQEGQGPGELFF
NA,NA,TRBV5-4,TRBJ2-5,TGTGCCAGCAGTTGGACAGAAAAAGAGACCCAGTACTTC,CASSWTEKETQYF
NA,NA,TRBV5-1,TRBJ1-4,TGCGCCAGCAGCTTGGGGCATCGGGGAGGGCCGGCTGAAAAACTGTTTTTT,CASSLGHRGGPAEKLFF
NA,TRBD1,TRBV18,TRBJ2-2,TGTGCCAGCTCACCAGGGATGACAGGGGCCACCGGGGAGCTGTTTTTT,CASSPGMTGATGELFF
once,NA,TRBV2,TRBJ2-5,TGTGCCAGCAGTGATGTGGGAGCGGTTCAAGAGACCCAGTACTTC,CASSDVGAVQETQYF
NA,TRBD2,TRBV12-5,TRBJ2-1,TGTGCTAGTGCCGGGCCCCATTTAGCGGGCTCCTACAATGAGCAGTTCTTC,CASAGPHLAGSYNEQFF
NA,NA,TRBV5-4,TRBJ1-6,TGTGCCAGCAGCTTGGTAGGGGGGGTCAATTCACCCCTCCACTTT,CASSLVGGVNSPLHF
NA,NA,TRBV18,TRBJ1-1,TGTGCCAGCTCACCTAACACGAGAGGGACATTTGCAACTGAAGCTTTCTTT,CASSPNTRGTFATEAFF
NA,NA,TRBV27,TRBJ2-5,TGTGCCAGCAGTTTGGGCAGGGGAAGAGAGACCCAGTACTTC,CASSLGRGRETQYF
NA,TRBD2,TRBV5-1,TRBJ2-2,TGCGCCAGCAGCTTGGGGGACCGCGGCGGGAGAGAGGTGGCCACCGGGGAGCTGTTTTTT,CASSLGDRGGREVATGELFF
NA,NA,TRBV7-8,TRBJ1-1,TGTGCCAGCAGCTTGACAGTGAACACTGAAGCTTTCTTT,CASSLTVNTEAFF
many,TRBD1,TRBV7-3,TRBJ2-1,TGTGCCAGCAGCTTATCGAGGGACAGTTACAATGAGCAGTTCTTC,CASSLSRDSYNEQFF
NA,TRBD1,TRBV19,TRBJ1-6,TGTGCCAGTAGTATCCGGACAGGCTATAATTCACCCCTCCACTTT,CASSIRTGYNSPLHF
NA,NA,TRBV5-1,TRBJ1-1,TGCGCCAGCAGCTTCGCAGGCACCACTGAAGCTTTCTTT,CASSFAGTTEAFF
NA,TRBD1,TRBV7-9,TRBJ1-2,TGTGCCAGCAGCTCAGGACAGGCCCGAACTGGCTACACCTTC,CASSSGQARTGYTF
NA,TRBD1,TRBV5-1,TRBJ1-4,TGCGCCAGCAGCGGGACAGGACTTAATGAAAAACTGTTTTTT,CASSGTGLNEKLFF
NA,TRBD1,TRBV7-9,TRBJ2-7,TGTGCCAGCAGCTTGACAGGGACCTACGAGCAGTACTTC,CASSLTGTYEQYF
once,NA,TRBV5-6,TRBJ1-6,TGTGCCAGCAGCCGACCTACAGGCGACAATTCACCCCTCCACTTT,CASSRPTGDNSPLHF
NA,NA,TRBV12-5,TRBJ2-3,TGTGCTAGTGGTCCCTTTTGGGGGGGCACAGATACGCAGTATTTT,CASGPFWGGTDTQYF
NA,TRBD2,TRBV15,TRBJ2-1,TGTGCCACCAGCGGGGGACTAGCGAATGAGCAGTTCTTC,CATSGGLANEQFF
NA,NA,TRBV15,TRBJ2-7,TGTGCCACCACCCTACCAGAGCAGTACTTC,CATTLPEQYF
NA,NA,TRBV5-8,TRBJ2-7,TGTGCCAGCAGCCCCCGGACGGGGGTCCGGAACGAGCAGTACTTC,CASSPRTGVRNEQYF
large,NA,TRBV14,TRBJ1-2,TGTGCCAGCAGCCAAGATCTTCAGGGGATCTATGGCTACACCTTC,CASSQDLQGIYGYTF
NA,NA,TRBV24-1,TRBJ1-2,TGTGCCACCAGTGATCTGGGCCCGAACTATGGCTACACCTTC,CATSDLGPNYGYTF
NA,TRBD2,TRBV10-3,TRBJ2-7,TGTGCCATCAGCGCCCAGGCTAGCGGGGACATCTACGAGCAGTACTTC,CAISAQASGDIYEQYF
NA,TRBD1,TRBV2,TRBJ2-7,TGTGCCAGCAGTGAACCGGACAGGCGAAGGCAGTACTTC,CASSEPDRRRQYF
NA,TRBD1,TRBV5-1,TRBJ1-1,TGCGCCAGCAGCTTAAACAGGGGGAACACTGAAGCTTTCTTT,CASSLNRGNTEAFF
NA,NA,TRBV9,TRBJ1-1,TGTGCCAGCAGTACAGGGCCGAACACTGAAGCTTTCTTT,CASSTGPNTEAFF
NA,NA,TRBV6-5,TRBJ2-2,TGTGCCAGCAGGCCGTATGGTGCGGTCGTCGGGGAGCTGTTTTTT,CASRPYGAVVGELFF
NA,NA,TRBV3-1/TRBV3-2,TRBJ1-1,TGTGCCAGCAGCCAAGTCTACGGGTACACTGAAGCTTTCTTT,CASSQVYGYTEAFF
NA,NA,TRBV24-1,TRBJ2-7,TGTGCCACCAGTGACTACTACGAGCAGTACTTC,CATSDYYEQYF
NA,NA,TRBV30,TRBJ1-1,TGTGCCTGGAGTGAAGGGCGCGGGGGGTTGGAGGCTTTCTTT,CAWSEGRGGLEAFF
NA,NA,TRBV19,TRBJ2-3,TGTGCCAGTAGCGATGGGAGCGATACGCAGTATTTT,CASSDGSDTQYF
NA,TRBD1,TRBV6-5,TRBJ1-5,TGTGCCAGCAGATTCGGACAGGCCGTGAATCAGCCCCAGCATTTT,CASRFGQAVNQPQHF
NA,TRBD1,TRBV30,TRBJ1-1,TGTGCCTGGAGTGGCGGTAAGGACAGGGGGACTGAAGCTTTCTTT,CAWSGGKDRGTEAFF
NA,TRBD1,TRBV7-2,TRBJ2-7,TGTGCCAGCAGCATGGGACAGGGACAGTACGAGCAGTACTTC,CASSMGQGQYEQYF
NA,TRBD1,TRBV29-1,TRBJ2-7,TGCAGCGTGACCCCCTTGGGGACAGGGACGGGATACGAGCAGTACTTC,CSVTPLGTGTGYEQYF
NA,NA,TRBV7-8,TRBJ1-1,TGTGCCAGCAGCCGTAGGGGCGGAATAGCGAACACTGAAGCTTTCTTT,CASSRRGGIANTEAFF
NA,NA,TRBV6-5,TRBJ2-7,TGTGCCAGCAGTCGCGGTGACGACGAGCAGTACTTC,CASSRGDDEQYF
NA,NA,TRBV2,TRBJ1-5,TGTGCCAGCAGTGAAGCAGGCAGGGGATGGGGCAATCAGCCCCAGCATTTT,CASSEAGRGWGNQPQHF
NA,NA,TRBV11-3,TRBJ1-5,TGTGCCAGCAGCTTAGAATCGGATCAGCCCCAGCATTTT,CASSLESDQPQHF
few,NA,TRBV21-1,TRBJ1-1,TGTGCCAGCAGCAAAGCCGGTCGGGTGGAAGCTTTCTTT,CASSKAGRVEAFF
once,NA,TRBV15,TRBJ1-5,TGTGCCCCCCGCAGGGTCTCGGATTTGGGCTATCAGCCCCAGCATTTT,CAPRRVSDLGYQPQHF
NA,TRBD1,TRBV19,TRBJ2-2,TGTGCCAGTAGAATGGACAGGGCTAACACCGGGGAGCTGTTTTTT,CASRMDRANTGELFF
NA,NA,TRBV19,TRBJ1-3,TGTGCCAGTAAGGGGGTGGCAACAGGAAACACCATATATTTT,CASKGVATGNTIYF
once,NA,TRBV19,TRBJ2-2,TGTGCCAGTAAGCCCCGACAGGGAGGTGGTAACACCGGGGAGCTGTTTTTT,CASKPRQGGGNTGELFF